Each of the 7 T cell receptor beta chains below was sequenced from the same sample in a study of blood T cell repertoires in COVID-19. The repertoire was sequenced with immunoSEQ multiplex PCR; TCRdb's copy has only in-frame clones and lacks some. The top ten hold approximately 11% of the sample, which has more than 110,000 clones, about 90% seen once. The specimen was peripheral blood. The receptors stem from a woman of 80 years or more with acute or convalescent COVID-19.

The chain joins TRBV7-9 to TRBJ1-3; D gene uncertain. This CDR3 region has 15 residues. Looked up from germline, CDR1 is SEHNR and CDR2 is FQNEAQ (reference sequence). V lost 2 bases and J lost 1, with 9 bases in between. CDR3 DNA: TGTGCCAGCAGCTTACCCCGCGGATCTGGAAACACCATATATTTT. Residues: CASSLPRGSGNTIYF.

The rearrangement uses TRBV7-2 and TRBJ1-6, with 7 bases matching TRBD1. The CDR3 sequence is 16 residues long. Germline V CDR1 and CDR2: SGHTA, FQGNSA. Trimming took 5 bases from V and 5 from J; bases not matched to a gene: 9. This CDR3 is CASSQQQGINNSPLHF. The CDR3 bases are TGTGCCAGCAGCCAACAACAGGGGATAAATAATTCACCCCTCCACTTT.

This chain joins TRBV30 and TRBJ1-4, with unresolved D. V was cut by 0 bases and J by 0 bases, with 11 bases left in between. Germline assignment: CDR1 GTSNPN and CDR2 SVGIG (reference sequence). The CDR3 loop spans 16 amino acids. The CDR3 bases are TGTGCCTGGAGTGTATGGGCAGCTGCAACTAATGAAAAACTGTTTTTT. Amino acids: CAWSVWAAATNEKLFF.

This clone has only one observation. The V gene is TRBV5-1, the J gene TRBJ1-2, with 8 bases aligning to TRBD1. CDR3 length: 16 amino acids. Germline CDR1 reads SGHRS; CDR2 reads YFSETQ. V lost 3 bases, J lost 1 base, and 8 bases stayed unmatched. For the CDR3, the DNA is TGCGCCAGCAGCTGGGGCAGGGGGCGAGATAACTATGGCTACACCTTC. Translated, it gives CASSWGRGRDNYGYTF.

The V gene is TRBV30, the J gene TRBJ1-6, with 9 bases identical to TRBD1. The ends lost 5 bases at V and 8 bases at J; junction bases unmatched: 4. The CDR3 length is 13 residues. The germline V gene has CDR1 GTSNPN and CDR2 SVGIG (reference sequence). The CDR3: CAWGQGSYSPLHF. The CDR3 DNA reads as TGTGCCTGGGGACAGGGGAGCTATTCACCCCTCCACTTT.

The CDR3 sequence is CASSRRTSSGDVQETQYF. As DNA, the CDR3 is TGTGCCAGCAGCCGTCGGACCTCTAGCGGGGATGTCCAAGAGACCCAGTACTTC. The chain couples TRBV5-4 to TRBJ2-5; 9 bases fit TRBD2. The J segment lost 1 base and the V segment lost 4 bases, leaving 14 bases of the junction unmatched. The CDR3 sequence is 18 residues long. Looked up from germline, CDR1 is SGHNT and CDR2 is YYREEE (reference sequence). The whole variable domain, remainder taken from reference TRBV5-4 and TRBJ2-5, is ETGVTQSPTHLIKTRGQQVTLRCSSQSGHNTVSWYQQALGQGPQFIFQYYREEENGRGNFPPRFSGLQFPNYSSELNVNALELDDSALYLCASSRRTSSGDVQETQYFGPGTRLLVL.

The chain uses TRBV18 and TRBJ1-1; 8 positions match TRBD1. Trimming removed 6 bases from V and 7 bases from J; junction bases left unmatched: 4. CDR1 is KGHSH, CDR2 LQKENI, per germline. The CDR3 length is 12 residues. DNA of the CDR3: TGTGCCAGCTCCGGACAGGGCAGTGAAGCTTTCTTT. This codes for CASSGQGSEAFF.